One sample yielded the 29 T cell receptor beta chains listed below, sequenced in a study of T cells in women clearing cervical HPV infection. Clones were sequenced by immunoSEQ multiplex PCR, and TCRdb holds only the in-frame ones, with some missing. In all, the sample yields 15,000 to 20,000 clones. Sequencing used blood buffy coat. All receptors come from a woman aged 18-70 years with a cervical HPV16 infection that either progressed to CIN3+ or cleared (not recorded which).

For this clone: The read ends 3 residues before the CDR3 terminus; that terminus is restored from the germline J gene. The chain has TRBV7-2 and TRBJ2-1, with TRBD2 identical over 8 bases. V lost 4 bases, J lost 4 bases, and 6 bases stayed unmatched. CDR1 and CDR2 from the germline V gene are SGHTA and FQGNSA. The CDR3 consists of 15 residues. Incomplete CDR3 DNA: TGTGCCAGCAGCTCGTACGGGGGGGGGTACAATGAG. Translated: CASSSYGGGYNE. In full, the CDR3 reads CASSSYGGGYNEQFF. Drawing the rest from reference TRBV7-2 and TRBJ2-1, the complete variable domain is GAGVSQSPSNKVTEKGKDVELRCDPISGHTALYWYRQSLGQGLEFLIYFQGNSAPDKSGLPSDRFSAERTGGSVSTLTIQRTQQEDSAVYLCASSSYGGGYNEQFFGPGTRLTVL.

As to this clone: The read is 3 residues too short to cover the CDR3 end, so that end is filled in from the germline J gene. V and J are TRBV30 and TRBJ1-2, with D maybe TRBD1 (5 bases). In germline, CDR1 is GTSNPN, CDR2 SVGIG (reference sequence). The CDR3 contains 13 residues. With 1 base removed from V and 7 bases from J, the gap between germline ends came to 13 bases. The DNA read from the CDR3 is TGTGCCTGGAGTGCCTCGGGGGACGGTGGC. Its protein is CAWSASGDGG. The whole CDR3 sequence is CAWSASGDGGYTF.

Of note for this clone: Read coverage stops 3 residues before the CDR3 terminus; the germline J gene supplies the remainder. The chain joins TRBV7-2 to TRBJ2-3; 11 nucleotides line up with TRBD2. CDR3 size: 15 residues. Trimming cost V 5 bases and J 5 bases; bases outside gene matches: 6. The germline V gene has CDR1 SGHTA and CDR2 FQGNSA. The CDR3 protein is CASSARTSGQDTQYF. The covered CDR3 bases are TGTGCCAGCAGCGCCAGGACTAGCGGGCAAGATACG.

On this clone itself: The CDR3 is cut off 3 residues early in the read; its end comes from the germline J gene. The chain joins TRBV30 to TRBJ1-1; D ambiguous. The CDR3 extends over 15 amino acids. Germline V lookup: CDR1 GTSNPN, CDR2 SVGIG (reference sequence). The germline V and J ends were trimmed by 2 bases and 1 base, with 14 bases remaining between them. The CDR3 spells CAWSPQILKNTEAFF. The DNA read from the CDR3 is TGTGCCTGGAGTCCACAGATCCTTAAGAACACTGAA.

Notes on this clone: The missing CDR3 end, 3 residues past where the read stops, is filled in from the germline J gene. This rearrangement joins TRBV19 to TRBJ1-2, with D uncertain. The CDR3 runs 13 residues. Germline assignment: CDR1 LNHDA and CDR2 SQIVND (reference sequence). Here the CDR3 reads CASSIGPGSGYTF. CDR3 DNA (partial): TGTGCCAGTAGTATAGGACCAGGAAGCGGC.

This CDR3 reads CASSRGAGETYTF. Partial CDR3 DNA: TGTGCCAGCAGCCGGGGGGCCGGAGAGACC. This chain uses TRBV11-2 with TRBJ1-2; weak D call: TRBD1 (6 bases). Sequencing ends 3 residues short of the CDR3 end; the germline J gene provides the rest. The CDR3 runs 13 residues. The germline CDR1 and CDR2 sequences are SGHAT and FQNNGV.

In the case of this clone: Sequencing ends 3 residues short of the CDR3 end; the germline J gene provides the rest. The chain combines TRBV18 with TRBJ2-2; tentative D call: TRBD2 (5 bases). There are 18 residues in the CDR3. Germline lookup yields CDR1 KGHSH and CDR2 LQKENI. The CDR3 reads CASSPSSGLRTTNEKLFF. Partial CDR3 DNA: TGTGCCAGCTCACCGTCCAGCGGCCTAAGAACAACTAATGAAAAG.

About this clone itself: The read finishes 3 residues shy of the CDR3 end, and the germline J gene is used to complete it. J is TRBJ1-1 and V is TRBV19, with 8 bases identical to TRBD1. This CDR3 contains 14 residues. Germline CDR1 and CDR2: LNHDA and SQIVND (reference sequence). The J segment lost 1 base and the V segment lost 5 bases, leaving 3 bases of the junction unmatched. CDR3 loop: CASSRQGKNTEAFF. The sequenced part of the CDR3 DNA is TGTGCCAGTAGTCGACAGGGGAAGAACACTGAA. Full variable domain (outside the CDR3, taken from reference TRBV19 and TRBJ1-1): DGGITQSPKYLFRKEGQNVTLSCEQNLNHDAMYWYRQDPGQGLRLIYYSQIVNDFQKGDIAEGYSVSREKKESFPLTVTSAQKNPTAFYLCASSRQGKNTEAFFGQGTRLTVV.

Details on this clone: The read finishes 3 residues shy of the CDR3 end, and the germline J gene is used to complete it. The V gene is TRBV19, the J gene TRBJ2-3; TRBD1 matches 8 bases. Looked up from germline, CDR1 is LNHDA and CDR2 is SQIVND (reference sequence). This CDR3 is 15 amino acids long. The CDR3 loop is CASSPGTGSNQPQYF. Partial CDR3 DNA: TGTGCCAGTAGCCCAGGGACAGGTAGCAATCAGCCG.

A note on this clone: The read halts 3 residues ahead of the CDR3 end, with the missing end drawn from the germline J gene. This chain connects TRBV29-1 to TRBJ1-2, with D unclear. The CDR3 is 11 amino acids. CDR1 and CDR2 (germline): SQVTM, ANQGSEA. CDR3 loop: CSAGAGYDYTF. CDR3 bases read: TGCAGCGCAGGAGCAGGCTACGAC.

CDR3 sequence reads: CSARETGGRRGYTF. Incomplete CDR3 DNA: TGCAGTGCTAGAGAAACAGGTGGGAGGCGCGGC. The chain combines TRBV20-1 with TRBJ1-2; D is possibly TRBD1 (5 bases). The read gets to within 3 residues of the CDR3 end, and the germline J gene fills in the rest. The germline CDR1 and CDR2 sequences are DFQATT and SNEGSKA (reference sequence). The CDR3 is 14 residues long.

On this clone itself: The CDR3 is cut off 3 residues early in the read; its end comes from the germline J gene. This chain connects TRBV11-3 to TRBJ2-2; tentative D call: TRBD2 (6 bases). Germline assignment: CDR1 SGHNT and CDR2 YENEEA. The length of the CDR3 is 14 residues. Trimming shortened V by 3 bases and J by 7 bases, and 12 bases separated the two germline ends. The part of the CDR3 DNA that was read is TGTGCCAGCAGCTTGACTAGTCAGGGCGGGGAG. This codes for CASSLTSQGGE. The CDR3, in full, reads CASSLTSQGGELFF.

Notes on this clone: The read stops 3 residues short of the end of the CDR3; the missing end is completed from the germline J gene. This chain joins TRBV10-3 and TRBJ2-2; D could derive from TRBD1 or TRBD2 (5 bases each). The CDR3 contains 16 residues. The germline V gene encodes CDR1 ENHRY and CDR2 SYGVKD. Trimming shortened V by 2 bases and J by 0 bases, and 10 bases separated the two germline ends. The CDR3 DNA, read in part, is TGTGCCATCAGTGAGAGGGGAGACTCGAACACCGGGGAG. This codes for CAISERGDSNTGE. The whole CDR3 sequence reads CAISERGDSNTGELFF.

Concerning this clone itself: With the read ending 3 residues before the CDR3 end, the germline J gene is used to fill in that end. The chain links TRBV18 to TRBJ1-5; TRBD1 matches at 8 bases. V was clipped by 6 bases and J by 2 bases; unmatched bases: 3. The CDR3 consists of 14 residues. The germline CDR1 and CDR2 sequences are KGHSH and LQKENI. This chain's CDR3 is CASSTGGRNQPQHF. Partial CDR3 DNA: TGTGCCAGCTCCACAGGGGGGCGCAATCAGCCC. Based on the CDR3 plus reference TRBV18 and TRBJ1-5, the full variable domain is NAGVMQNPRHLVRRRGQEARLRCSPMKGHSHVYWYRQLPEEGLKFMVYLQKENIIDESGMPKERFSAEFPKEGPSILRIQQVVRGDSAAYFCASSTGGRNQPQHFGDGTRLSIL.

A remark on this clone: The read ends 3 residues early relative to the CDR3; the germline J gene fills the gap. The chain has TRBV7-3 and TRBJ2-3; 7 bases align to TRBD1. The CDR3 loop spans 17 amino acids. Germline CDR1 SGHTA, CDR2 FQGTGA. CDR3 in amino acids: CASSLRVLGQLQETQYF. CDR3 bases read: TGTGCCAGCAGCTTAAGGGTCTTGGGACAGCTCCAAGAGACG.

In regard to this clone: The read terminates 3 residues before the CDR3 end, so the remaining end is supplied by the germline J gene. V usage is TRBV25-1 and J usage is TRBJ2-3; 8 nucleotides match TRBD1. This CDR3 region has 17 residues. Per the germline V gene, CDR1 is MGHDK and CDR2 is SYGVNS. The V gene end was trimmed by 8 bases and the J gene end by 4 bases; junction bases not matched to a gene: 17. CDR3 in amino acids: CASRSSGSGQAPDTQYF. CDR3 DNA (partial): TGTGCCAGCCGATCCTCGGGGTCGGGACAGGCCCCAGATACG.

Worth noting for this clone: The CDR3 end falls 3 residues outside the read, so it is completed with the germline J gene. The J gene is TRBJ1-4, the V gene TRBV30, with D possibly TRBD1 on 6 matching bases. CDR3 length equals 15 residues. From germline, CDR1 is GTSNPN and CDR2 SVGIG (reference sequence). CDR3 protein: CAWSGQVTGANVLFF. The sequenced CDR3 bases are TGTGCCTGGAGTGGACAGGTCACTGGGGCCAACGTA.

To note about this clone: The CDR3 extends 3 residues past the end of the read, so its final part is completed from the germline J gene. This chain joins TRBV12-3 or TRBV12-4 and TRBJ2-1; 8 positions agree with TRBD2. With V trimmed by 2 bases and J by 0 bases, 12 bases remained unmatched. This CDR3 comprises 19 residues. The CDR3 loop reads CASSLSGGHSLSSYNEQFF. The sequenced part of the CDR3 DNA is TGTGCCAGCAGTTTAAGCGGGGGACACTCCCTGAGCTCCTACAATGAG.

A word on this clone: The read falls 3 residues short of the CDR3 end, and the missing part is taken from the germline J gene. This sequence joins TRBV19 and TRBJ2-7; a weak D match, TRBD2 (6 bases). CDR1 LNHDA and CDR2 SQIVND come from the germline V gene (reference sequence). This CDR3 has 16 amino acids. V lost 3 bases and J 6 bases, leaving 21 bases between the germline ends. The CDR3 bases that were read are TGTGCCAGTAGTATTGACCCTGGGACCGCAGCGGGCGAG. Translating gives CASSIDPGTAAGE. The CDR3 reads in full as CASSIDPGTAAGEQYF.

A remark on this clone: The read ends 3 residues early relative to the CDR3; the germline J gene fills the gap. This same CDR3 is encoded by further DNA sequences in the sample. The chain has TRBV19 and TRBJ1-3; a possible D gene is TRBD1 (5 bases). V gave up 3 bases and J gave up 2 bases, with 11 bases separating them. Germline assignment: CDR1 LNHDA and CDR2 SQIVND (reference sequence). This CDR3 has 15 residues. The CDR3 reads CASSIVLTAGNTIYF. CDR3 bases read: TGTGCCAGTAGTATCGTCTTGACAGCTGGAAACACC.

Comments on this clone: The read gets to within 3 residues of the CDR3 end, and the germline J gene fills in the rest. J is TRBJ2-7 and V is TRBV5-1; no reliable D call. The V and J ends lost 0 bases and 5 bases respectively, with 9 bases between them. Germline V gene data show CDR1 as SGHRS and CDR2 as YFSETQ. This CDR3 has 13 amino acids. Partial CDR3 DNA: TGCGCCAGCAGCTTGGCCGGCAGCGACGAG. This encodes CASSLAGSDE. The CDR3 reads in full as CASSLAGSDEQYF.

Comment on this clone: The read terminates 3 residues before the CDR3 end, so the remaining end is supplied by the germline J gene. The chain carries TRBV13 and TRBJ1-2; no definite D call. CDR3 length: 13 residues. The germline V gene encodes CDR1 PRHDT and CDR2 FYEKMQ (reference sequence). The CDR3 bases that were read are TGTGCCAGCAGCTTCCGAGGCAGGAACGGC. It specifies CASSFRGRNG. The CDR3 reads in full as CASSFRGRNGYTF.

To note about this clone: The CDR3 end falls 3 residues outside the read, so it is completed with the germline J gene. The chain employs TRBV2 and TRBJ2-3; D remains unclear. This CDR3 has 14 residues. Germline V gene data show CDR1 as SNHLY and CDR2 as FYNNEI. V dropped 2 bases and J dropped 2 bases, with 8 bases sitting between them. The sequenced part of the CDR3 DNA is TGTGCCAGCAGTGAATATCGTTTCACAGATACG. It translates to CASSEYRFTDT. The complete CDR3 protein is CASSEYRFTDTQYF. The full variable domain, with the rest looked up from reference TRBV2 and TRBJ2-3, is EPEVTQTPSHQVTQMGQEVILRCVPISNHLYFYWYRQILGQKVEFLVSFYNNEISEKSEIFDDQFSVERPDGSNFTLKIRSTKLEDSAMYFCASSEYRFTDTQYFGPGTRLTVL.

As to this clone: The missing CDR3 end, 3 residues past where the read stops, is filled in from the germline J gene. The genes are TRBV29-1 and TRBJ2-7; 8 bases match TRBD1. Trimming removed 6 bases from V and 0 bases from J; junction bases left unmatched: 7. This CDR3 has 14 amino acids. Germline V lookup: CDR1 SQVTM, CDR2 ANQGSEA. Partial CDR3 DNA: TGCAGCGTGATGGGGACAGGTAGCTCCTACGAG. It is translated as CSVMGTGSSYE. In full, the CDR3 reads CSVMGTGSSYEQYF.

Notes on this clone: The missing CDR3 end, 3 residues past where the read stops, is filled in from the germline J gene. The V and J genes are TRBV5-7 and TRBJ1-2; 9 bases match TRBD1. TRBV5-7 carries the ORF label, with uncertain function. This CDR3 spans 15 amino acids. With 0 bases clipped from V and 6 bases from J, the junction kept 6 bases outside the gene matches. This chain's CDR3 is CASSLGDREADGYTF. The covered CDR3 bases are TGTGCCAGCAGCTTGGGGGACAGGGAGGCGGATGGC.

Turning to this clone: Read coverage stops 3 residues before the CDR3 terminus; the germline J gene supplies the remainder. The chain is built from TRBV11-2 and TRBJ1-5; 8 nucleotides agree with TRBD1. This CDR3 region has 15 residues. Trimming at V came to 4 bases and at J to 1 base, leaving 3 bases not matched to a gene. The germline gives CDR1 SGHAT, CDR2 FQNNGV. The CDR3 spells CASSSGQGSNQPQHF. Partial CDR3 DNA: TGTGCCAGCAGCTCTGGACAGGGAAGCAATCAGCCC.

Notes on this clone: The read terminates 3 residues before the CDR3 end, so the remaining end is supplied by the germline J gene. The rearrangement uses TRBV19 and TRBJ1-2; D gene unclear. Germline V CDR1 and CDR2: LNHDA, SQIVND (reference sequence). This CDR3 comprises 16 residues. This CDR3 is CASSIQLAGSTDTYTF. The covered CDR3 bases are TGTGCCAGTAGTATCCAACTAGCGGGGAGCACAGATACC.

The CDR3 bases that were read are TGTGCCAGCAGCTTAGCGACTAGCGGGGGCTCCTACAATGAG. Translation gives CASSLATSGGSYNE. From start to end, the CDR3 is CASSLATSGGSYNEQFF. This rearrangement joins TRBV7-2 to TRBJ2-1; 12 bases align to TRBD2. From the germline J gene comes the end of the CDR3, since the read stops 3 residues before it. The CDR3 contains 17 residues. With 0 bases clipped from V and 0 bases from J, the junction kept 0 bases outside the gene matches. Germline CDR1 and CDR2: SGHTA and FQGNSA.

Concerning this clone itself: The observed sequence ends 3 residues before the CDR3 terminus, with the missing tail filled in from the germline J gene. V and J are TRBV20-1 and TRBJ2-5; TRBD2 matches 7 bases. Looked up from germline, CDR1 is DFQATT and CDR2 is SNEGSKA (reference sequence). CDR3 size: 15 residues. The J segment lost 7 bases and the V segment lost 6 bases, leaving 17 bases of the junction unmatched. The CDR3 region is CSASPGGGPRGTQYF. The sequenced CDR3 bases are TGCAGTGCGAGTCCCGGCGGGGGTCCCCGGGGGACC.